This TCR beta chain stems from a study of technical replicates of blood from several donors. Germline trimming cut 5 bases from V and 8 bases from J; bases unmatched to any gene: 5. This CDR3 comprises 12 residues. CDR1 is SGHAT and CDR2 is FQNNGV in the germline V gene. The repertoire was sequenced with immunoSEQ multiplex PCR; TCRdb's copy has only in-frame clones and lacks some. The table lists about 57,000 clones, just under 95% of them singletons. This chain joins TRBV11-2 and TRBJ1-1, with TRBD1 matching over 7 bases. Sequencing input: PBMCs. The source of this sequence is a human donor in good health. Some clones in this sample may be carry-over from other donors' samples. CDR3 nucleotide sequence: TGTGCCAGCAGCGACGACAGGGAAGAAGCTTTCTTT. It yields the protein CASSDDREEAFF. Full variable domain (rest looked up from reference TRBV11-2 and TRBJ1-1): EAGVAQSPRYKIIEKRQSVAFWCNPISGHATLYWYQQILGQGPKLLIQFQNNGVVDDSQLPKDRFSAERLKGVDSTLKIQPAKLEDSAVYLCASSDDREEAFFGQGTRLTVV.